These T cell receptor beta chains were read from a single sample in a study of cytomegalovirus exposure and HLA in healthy donors. Sequencing was performed with immunoSEQ multiplex PCR; in TCRdb, only in-frame clones are kept and a portion is missing. In all, the sample yields under 200,000 clones. The specimen was PBMCs. The receptors come from a man aged 25 to 40 in good health and CMV-seronegative. Both conserved end residues are part of each CDR3. Fields, in order: V gene, J gene, D gene, CDR3 protein, CDR3 DNA. A D gene is named only where the DNA matches it firmly.

>TRBV10-1|TRBJ1-1|TRBD1
CASSRDGTGGTEAFF
TGCGCCAGCAGTCGGGACGGGACAGGGGGGACTGAAGCTTTCTTT
>TRBV7-2|TRBJ1-5|.
CASSSNGDKPQHF
TGTGCCAGCAGCTCCAACGGGGATAAGCCCCAGCATTTT
>TRBV6-5|TRBJ1-4|.
CASRTAATNEKLFF
TGTGCCAGCAGAACGGCGGCAACTAATGAAAAACTGTTTTTT
>TRBV5-1|TRBJ1-5|.
CASSSDGGPQHF
TGCGCCAGCAGCTCCGACGGGGGGCCCCAGCATTTT
>TRBV28|TRBJ1-1|TRBD1
CASSLLGTGFMNTEAFF
TGTGCCAGCAGTTTACTCGGGACAGGGTTCATGAACACTGAAGCTTTCTTT
>TRBV5-4|TRBJ2-5|.
CASSLRQDRRETQYF
TGTGCCAGCAGCCTCAGACAAGACAGAAGGGAGACCCAGTACTTC
>TRBV7-9|TRBJ2-7|.
CASSPTGLHGSYEQYF
TGTGCCAGCAGTCCAACAGGGCTTCATGGCTCCTACGAGCAGTACTTC
>TRBV5-1|TRBJ2-2|TRBD1
CASSSGTGNTGELFF
TGCGCCAGCAGCTCTGGGACAGGGAACACCGGGGAGCTGTTTTTT
>TRBV6-6|TRBJ1-2|.
CASSSLKTEAGYTF
TGTGCCAGCAGTTCCTTGAAGACAGAAGCAGGCTACACCTTC
>TRBV5-1|TRBJ1-4|.
CASSIGGGTNEKLFF
TGCGCCAGCAGCATCGGGGGAGGGACTAATGAAAAACTGTTTTTT
>TRBV30|TRBJ1-1|.
CAWSVGFRGNTEAFF
TGTGCCTGGAGTGTGGGTTTCAGGGGGAACACTGAAGCTTTCTTT
>TRBV6-5|TRBJ2-3|TRBD1
CASSYRTGTGTDTQYF
TGTGCCAGCAGTTACCGAACCGGGACAGGCACAGATACGCAGTATTTT
>TRBV6-1|TRBJ2-7|TRBD2
CASISIWGGGEQYF
TGTGCCAGCATCTCGATTTGGGGGGGAGGCGAGCAGTACTTC
>TRBV6-1|TRBJ2-3|.
CASSDRGVTDTQYF
TGTGCCAGCAGTGACAGGGGAGTTACAGATACGCAGTATTTT
>TRBV6-5|TRBJ1-2|.
CASSTGHKSYTF
TGTGCCAGCAGTACGGGACATAAGAGCTACACCTTC
>TRBV5-5|TRBJ2-7|TRBD1
CASSTTGGQAYEQYF
TGTGCCAGCAGCACGACAGGGGGACAAGCCTACGAGCAGTACTTC
>TRBV5-1|TRBJ1-1|TRBD1
CASSPSGTELGGEAFF
TGCGCCAGCAGCCCATCCGGGACAGAATTGGGGGGTGAAGCTTTCTTT
>TRBV19|TRBJ2-7|TRBD2
CASSSSAGRVVYEQYF
TGTGCCAGTAGTTCATCAGCGGGAAGAGTGGTGTACGAGCAGTACTTC
>TRBV12-5|TRBJ2-1|TRBD2
CASGGGARTSISSIGSYNEQFF
TGTGCTAGTGGGGGTGGGGCTAGGACTAGCATCTCGAGCATCGGCTCCTACAATGAGCAGTTCTTC
>TRBV7-2|TRBJ2-7|.
CASSLSYEQYF
TGTGCCAGCAGCCTATCCTACGAGCAGTACTTC
>TRBV9|TRBJ1-1|.
CASSAGMNTEAFF
TGTGCCAGCAGTGCAGGGATGAACACTGAAGCTTTCTTT
>TRBV6-1|TRBJ2-3|.
CASSPLADTQYF
TGTGCCAGCAGTCCCTTAGCAGATACGCAGTATTTT
>TRBV9|TRBJ2-2|TRBD1
CASATRQGVDTGELFF
TGTGCCAGCGCTACGAGACAGGGGGTGGACACCGGGGAGCTGTTTTTT
>TRBV25-1|TRBJ1-1|TRBD1
CASSESKGAIEAFF
TGTGCCAGCAGTGAATCGAAGGGGGCGATTGAAGCTTTCTTT
>TRBV2|TRBJ1-2|TRBD1
CASSSPTGGRYGYTF
TGTGCCAGCAGTTCCCCAACAGGGGGGCGGTATGGCTACACCTTC
>TRBV29-1|TRBJ1-2|.
CSAGEGVYGYTF
TGCAGCGCCGGGGAGGGTGTCTATGGCTACACCTTC
>TRBV2|TRBJ2-7|.
CASRGGPSSYEQYF
TGTGCCAGCAGGGGGGGGCCCAGCTCCTACGAGCAGTACTTC
>TRBV11-2|TRBJ2-7|TRBD2
CASSSLAGVGYEQYF
TGTGCCAGCAGCTCCCTAGCGGGAGTGGGATACGAGCAGTACTTC
>TRBV19|TRBJ1-5|.
CASSADSPDQPQHF
TGTGCCAGTAGCGCCGACAGCCCTGATCAGCCCCAGCATTTT
>TRBV7-2|TRBJ1-6|TRBD1
CASRFGQGGSPLHF
TGTGCCAGCAGATTCGGACAGGGAGGATCACCCCTCCACTTT
>TRBV28|TRBJ1-5|TRBD1
CASSSRDRGPNQPQHF
TGTGCCAGCAGTTCTCGGGACAGGGGCCCCAATCAGCCCCAGCATTTT
>TRBV5-1|TRBJ2-7|TRBD1
CASSFGTANTEQYF
TGCGCCAGCAGCTTCGGGACAGCGAATACCGAGCAGTACTTC
>TRBV6-5|TRBJ2-1|TRBD2
CASSPSGSYNEQFF
TGTGCCAGCAGCCCTAGCGGATCCTACAATGAGCAGTTCTTC
>TRBV18|TRBJ1-2|.
CASSPPGSGNMGYGYTF
TGTGCCAGCTCACCACCGGGCTCAGGGAATATGGGCTATGGCTACACCTTC
>TRBV7-3|TRBJ2-1|TRBD2
CASSLTSLAGAHNEQFF
TGTGCCAGCAGCTTAACGTCTCTAGCGGGAGCCCACAATGAGCAGTTCTTC
>TRBV10-3|TRBJ1-6|TRBD1
CAIRRDRDNSPLHF
TGTGCCATCAGACGGGACAGGGATAATTCACCCCTCCACTTT